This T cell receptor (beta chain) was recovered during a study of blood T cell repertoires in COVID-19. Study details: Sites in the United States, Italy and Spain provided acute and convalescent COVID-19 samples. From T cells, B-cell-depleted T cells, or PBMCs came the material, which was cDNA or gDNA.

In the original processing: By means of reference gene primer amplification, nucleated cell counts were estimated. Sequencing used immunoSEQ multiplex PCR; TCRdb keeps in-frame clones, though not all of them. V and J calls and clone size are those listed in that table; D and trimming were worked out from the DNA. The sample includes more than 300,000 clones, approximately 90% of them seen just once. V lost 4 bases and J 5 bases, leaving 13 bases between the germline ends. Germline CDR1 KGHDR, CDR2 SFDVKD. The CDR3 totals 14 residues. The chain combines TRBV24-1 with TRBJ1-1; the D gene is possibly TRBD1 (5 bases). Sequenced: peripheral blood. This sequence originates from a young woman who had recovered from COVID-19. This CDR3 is CATSEGPRGTEAFF. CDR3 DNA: TGTGCCACCAGTGAGGGACCTCGGGGGACTGAAGCTTTCTTT.